This TCR beta chain was obtained from a study of T cell changes during pregnancy in multiple sclerosis. V dropped 5 bases and J dropped 6 bases, with 19 bases sitting between them. The CDR3 sequence is 16 residues long. The germline V gene has CDR1 LNHNV and CDR2 YYDKDF (reference sequence). Assay: immunoSEQ multiplex PCR; the TCRdb copy retains only in-frame clones and omits some. The sample shows just under 80,000 clones, about 93% of them seen only once. The chain links TRBV15 to TRBJ2-2, with D perhaps matching TRBD1 (6 bases). This receptor was obtained from a female donor in good health, enrolled as a control in a pregnancy study. The specimen was peripheral blood, collected in the second trimester of pregnancy. The CDR3 nucleotides are TGTGCCACCAGCCCCCGGCTCAGGGGCGCCGCCGGGGAGCTGTTTTTT. This gives the protein CATSPRLRGAAGELFF.